The sequence of this T cell receptor (beta chain) was determined in a study of blood T cell repertoires in COVID-19. Study-wide context: The study drew acute and convalescent COVID-19 samples from the United States, Italy and Spain.

This table comes from immunoSEQ multiplex PCR, and its TCRdb copy is limited to in-frame clones, with some not included. Counted here are around 210,000 clones, about 78% occurring once; the ten biggest clones make up 5.5% to 7%. The CDR3 sequence is 14 residues long. The germline gives CDR1 GTSNPN, CDR2 SVGIG (reference sequence). V lost 6 bases, J lost 6 bases, and 11 bases stayed unmatched. The V call is TRBV30, the J call TRBJ2-3, with 8 bases that match TRBD1. The specimen sequenced was peripheral blood. The receptor comes from a woman in her seventies with acute or convalescent COVID-19. The CDR3 sequence is CACQPQGALDTQYF. As DNA, the CDR3 is TGTGCCTGCCAACCTCAGGGGGCGCTGGATACGCAGTATTTT.